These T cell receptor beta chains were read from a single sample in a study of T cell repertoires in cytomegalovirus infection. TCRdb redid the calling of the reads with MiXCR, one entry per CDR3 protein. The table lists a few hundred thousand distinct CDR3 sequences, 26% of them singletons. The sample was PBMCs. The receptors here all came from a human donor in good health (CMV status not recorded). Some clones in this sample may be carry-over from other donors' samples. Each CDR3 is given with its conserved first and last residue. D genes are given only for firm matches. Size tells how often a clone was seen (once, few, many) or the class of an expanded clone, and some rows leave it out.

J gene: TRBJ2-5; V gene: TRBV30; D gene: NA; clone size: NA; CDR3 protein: CAWSVTQETQYF; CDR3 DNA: TGTGCCTGGAGTGTTACTCAAGAGACCCAGTACTTC
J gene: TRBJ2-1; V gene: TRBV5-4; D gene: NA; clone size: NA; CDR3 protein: CASSFGTGASAYNEQFF; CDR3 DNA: TGTGCCAGCAGCTTTGGCACCGGGGCTAGCGCTTACAATGAGCAGTTCTTC
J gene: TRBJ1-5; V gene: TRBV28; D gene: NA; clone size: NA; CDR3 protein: CASSLQQGQPQHF; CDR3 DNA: TGTGCCAGCAGTTTGCAACAGGGACAGCCCCAGCATTTT
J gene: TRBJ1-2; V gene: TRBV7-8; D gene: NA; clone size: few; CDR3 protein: CASSLESPPRGYTF; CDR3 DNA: TGTGCCAGCAGCTTAGAATCCCCCCCGAGGGGCTACACCTTC
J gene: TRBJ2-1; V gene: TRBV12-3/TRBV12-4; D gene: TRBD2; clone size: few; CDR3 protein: CASSLNGGSWNEQFF; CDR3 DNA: TGTGCCAGCAGTTTAAATGGCGGGAGTTGGAATGAGCAGTTCTTC
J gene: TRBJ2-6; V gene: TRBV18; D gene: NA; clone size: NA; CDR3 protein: CASSPRNNGALAGANVLTF; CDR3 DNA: TGTGCCAGCTCACCACGAAATAACGGCGCTTTGGCCGGGGCCAACGTCCTGACTTTC
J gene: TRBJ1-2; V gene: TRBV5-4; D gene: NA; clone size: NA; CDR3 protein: CASIGNLGYTF; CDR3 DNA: TGTGCCAGCATCGGGAATCTCGGCTACACCTTC
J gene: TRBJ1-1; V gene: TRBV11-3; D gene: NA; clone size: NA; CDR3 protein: CASSLTVSLNTEAFF; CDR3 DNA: TGTGCCAGCAGCTTAACAGTCTCCTTGAACACTGAAGCTTTCTTT
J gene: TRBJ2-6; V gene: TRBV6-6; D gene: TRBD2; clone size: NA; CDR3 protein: CASKAAGGSSGANVLTF; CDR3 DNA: TGTGCCAGCAAGGCAGCGGGAGGGTCCTCTGGGGCCAACGTCCTGACTTTC
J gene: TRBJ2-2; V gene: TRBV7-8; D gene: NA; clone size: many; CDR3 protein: CASSLVYGSGELFF; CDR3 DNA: TGTGCCAGCAGCTTAGTCTACGGGTCCGGGGAGCTGTTTTTT
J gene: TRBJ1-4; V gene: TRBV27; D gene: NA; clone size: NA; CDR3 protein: CASGRVATNEKLFF; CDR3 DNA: TGTGCCAGCGGAAGAGTTGCAACTAATGAAAAACTGTTTTTT
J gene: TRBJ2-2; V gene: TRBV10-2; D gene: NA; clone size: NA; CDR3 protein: CASSEPAGRVTGELFF; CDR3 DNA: TGCGCCAGCAGTGAGCCGGCGGGAAGAGTCACCGGGGAGCTGTTTTTT
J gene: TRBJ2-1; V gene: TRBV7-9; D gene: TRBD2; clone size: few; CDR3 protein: CASRASGTEQFF; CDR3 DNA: TGTGCGAGCAGGGCTAGCGGCACTGAGCAGTTCTTC
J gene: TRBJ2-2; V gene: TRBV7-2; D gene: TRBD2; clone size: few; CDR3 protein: CASSLVAGIRTSGSSGGELFF; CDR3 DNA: TGTGCCAGCAGCTTAGTGGCAGGGATACGGACTAGCGGGAGTAGCGGCGGGGAGCTGTTTTTT
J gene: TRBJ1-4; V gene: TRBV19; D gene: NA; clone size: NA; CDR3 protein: CASSIAPGLTEKLFF; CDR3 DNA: TGTGCCAGTAGTATAGCTCCAGGGTTGACTGAAAAACTGTTTTTT
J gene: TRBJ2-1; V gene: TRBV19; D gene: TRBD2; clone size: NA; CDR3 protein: CASSILAGGPNEQFF; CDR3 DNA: TGTGCCAGTAGTATTTTGGCGGGAGGGCCAAATGAGCAGTTCTTC
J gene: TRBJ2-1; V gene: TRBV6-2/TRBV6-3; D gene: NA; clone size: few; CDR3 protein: CASSHHTRRNEQFF; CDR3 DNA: TGTGCCAGCAGTCACCACACTAGGCGCAATGAGCAGTTCTTC
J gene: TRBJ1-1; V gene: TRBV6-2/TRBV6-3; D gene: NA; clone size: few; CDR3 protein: CASSSLDSRAEAFF; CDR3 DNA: TGTGCCAGCAGTTCTCTCGACAGTCGGGCTGAAGCTTTCTTT
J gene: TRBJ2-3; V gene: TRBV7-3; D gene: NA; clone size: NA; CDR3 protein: CASSPRQGTSTDTQYF; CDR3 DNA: TGTGCCAGCAGCCCCCGCCAAGGGACCAGCACAGATACGCAGTATTTT
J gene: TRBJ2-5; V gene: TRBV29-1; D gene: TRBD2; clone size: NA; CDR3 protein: CSVLVAGETQYF; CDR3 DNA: TGCAGCGTCCTAGTAGCGGGAGAGACCCAGTACTTC
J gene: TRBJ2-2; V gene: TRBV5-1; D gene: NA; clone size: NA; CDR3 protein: CASSIHTNTGELFF; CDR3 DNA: TGCGCCAGCAGTATCCACACGAACACCGGGGAGCTGTTTTTT
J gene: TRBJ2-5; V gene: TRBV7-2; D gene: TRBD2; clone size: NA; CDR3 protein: CASSLGTTRAQYF; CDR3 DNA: TGTGCCAGCAGCTTGGGGACTACCAGGGCCCAGTACTTC
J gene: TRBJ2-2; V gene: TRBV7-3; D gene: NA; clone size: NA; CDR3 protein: CASSPSDKGFGGELFF; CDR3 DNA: TGTGCCAGCAGCCCTAGCGATAAGGGGTTCGGCGGGGAGCTGTTTTTT
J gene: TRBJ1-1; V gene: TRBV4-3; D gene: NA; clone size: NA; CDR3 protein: CASSQVGGGGTEAFF; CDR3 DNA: TGCGCCAGCAGCCAAGTCGGAGGGGGAGGGACTGAAGCTTTCTTT
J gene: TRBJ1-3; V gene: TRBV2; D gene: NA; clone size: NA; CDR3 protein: CASSEVGPGSTIYF; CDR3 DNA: TGTGCCAGCAGTGAAGTCGGTCCGGGAAGCACCATATATTTT
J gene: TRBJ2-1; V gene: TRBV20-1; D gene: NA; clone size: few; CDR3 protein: CSARDARQGFNEQFF; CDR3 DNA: TGCAGTGCTAGAGACGCGAGGCAGGGATTCAATGAGCAGTTCTTC
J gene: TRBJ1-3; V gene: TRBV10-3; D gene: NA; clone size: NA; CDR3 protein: CAISEMDTVSSGNTIYF; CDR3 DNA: TGTGCCATCAGTGAGATGGACACGGTTAGCTCTGGAAACACCATATATTTT
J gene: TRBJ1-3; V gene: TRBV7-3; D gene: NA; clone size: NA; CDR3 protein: CASSVPDSPGPGNTIYF; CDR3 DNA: TGTGCCAGCAGCGTCCCGGACAGTCCGGGCCCGGGAAACACCATATATTTT
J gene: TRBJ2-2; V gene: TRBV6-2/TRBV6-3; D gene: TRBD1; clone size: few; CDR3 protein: CASSYDRAGELFF; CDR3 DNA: TGTGCCAGCAGTTACGACAGGGCCGGGGAGCTGTTTTTT
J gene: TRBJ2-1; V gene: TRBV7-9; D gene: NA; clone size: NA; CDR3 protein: CASSLGHGTSYNEQFF; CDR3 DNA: TGTGCCAGCAGCTTAGGTCACGGGACGTCCTACAATGAGCAGTTCTTC
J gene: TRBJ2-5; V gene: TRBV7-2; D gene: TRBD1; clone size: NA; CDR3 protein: CASSRTGAKETQYF; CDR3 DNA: TGTGCCAGCAGCCGGACAGGGGCAAAGGAGACCCAGTACTTC
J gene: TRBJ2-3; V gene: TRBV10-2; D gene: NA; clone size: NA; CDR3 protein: CASRTGVTDTQYF; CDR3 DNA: TGCGCCAGTAGAACGGGGGTAACAGATACGCAGTATTTT
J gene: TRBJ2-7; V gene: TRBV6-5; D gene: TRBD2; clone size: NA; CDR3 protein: CASTNVGSGGPYEQYF; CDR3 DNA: TGTGCCAGCACCAACGTTGGGTCGGGAGGGCCCTACGAGCAGTACTTC